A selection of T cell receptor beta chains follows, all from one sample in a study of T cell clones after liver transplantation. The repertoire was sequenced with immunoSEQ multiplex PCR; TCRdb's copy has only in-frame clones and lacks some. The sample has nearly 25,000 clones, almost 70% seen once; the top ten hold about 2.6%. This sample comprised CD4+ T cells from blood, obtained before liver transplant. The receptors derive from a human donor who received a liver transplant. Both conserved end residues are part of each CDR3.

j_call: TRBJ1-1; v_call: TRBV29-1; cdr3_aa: CSATKQNTEAFF
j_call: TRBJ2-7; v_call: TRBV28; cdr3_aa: CASSLVGASYEQYF
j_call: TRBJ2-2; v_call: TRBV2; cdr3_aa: CASSETSGGTGELFF
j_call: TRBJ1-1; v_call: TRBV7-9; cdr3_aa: CASSLGDRDHTEAFF
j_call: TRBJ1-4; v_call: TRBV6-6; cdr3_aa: CASRPQGLTNEKLFF
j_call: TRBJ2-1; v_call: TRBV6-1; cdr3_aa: CASSEGLADEQFF
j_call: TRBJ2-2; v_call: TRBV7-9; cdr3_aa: CASSYGTANTGELFF
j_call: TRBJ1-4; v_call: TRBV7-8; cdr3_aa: CASSLSLTGGDEKLFF
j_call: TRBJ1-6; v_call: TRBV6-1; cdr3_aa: CASSSGQGVNSPLHF
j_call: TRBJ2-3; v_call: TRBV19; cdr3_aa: CASSIGAPGDTQYF
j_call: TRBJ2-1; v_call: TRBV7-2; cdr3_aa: CASSAHQAGANEQFF
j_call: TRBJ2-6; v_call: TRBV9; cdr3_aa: CASSPQGFSGANVLTF
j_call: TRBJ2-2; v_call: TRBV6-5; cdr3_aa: CASSRGGTGTGELFF
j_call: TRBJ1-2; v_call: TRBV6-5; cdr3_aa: CASSYRGGHTF
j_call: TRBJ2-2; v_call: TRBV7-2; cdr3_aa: CASSLAQGPTGELFF
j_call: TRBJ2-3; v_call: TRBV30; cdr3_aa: CAWSRTSGGADTQYF
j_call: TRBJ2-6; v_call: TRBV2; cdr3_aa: CASRPDRAGANVLTF
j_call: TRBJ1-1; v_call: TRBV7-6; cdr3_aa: CASSMDLNTEAFF
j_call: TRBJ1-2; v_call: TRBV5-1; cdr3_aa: CASSLAGNFGDGYTF
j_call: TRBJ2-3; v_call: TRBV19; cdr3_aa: CASSQGTGGTDTQYF
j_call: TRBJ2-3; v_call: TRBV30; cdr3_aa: CAWSLTTADTQYF
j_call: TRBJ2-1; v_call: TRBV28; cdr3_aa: CASSTLAGGFNEQFF
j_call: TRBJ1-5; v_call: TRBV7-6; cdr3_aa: CASSLGRGQPQHF
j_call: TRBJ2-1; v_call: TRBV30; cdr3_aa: CALDRARVDEQFF
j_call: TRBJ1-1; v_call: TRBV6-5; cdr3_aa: CASHGQLSGNTEAFF
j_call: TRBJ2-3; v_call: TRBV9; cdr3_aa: CASSAVAGGPQDTQYF
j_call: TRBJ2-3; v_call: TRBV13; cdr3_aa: CASSRTTDTQYF
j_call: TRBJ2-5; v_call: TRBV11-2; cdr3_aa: CASSAPWRGEETQYF
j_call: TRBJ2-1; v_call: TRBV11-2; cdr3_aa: CASSFGQGAPNEQFF
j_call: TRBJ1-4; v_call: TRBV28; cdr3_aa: CASTTGLSTNEKLFF
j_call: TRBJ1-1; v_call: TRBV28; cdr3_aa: CASSLPGTNTEAFF
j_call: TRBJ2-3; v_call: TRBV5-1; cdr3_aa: CASSWGTGPGTQYF
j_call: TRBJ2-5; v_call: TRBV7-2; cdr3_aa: CASRDSPETQYF
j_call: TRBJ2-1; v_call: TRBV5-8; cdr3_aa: CASRIGIVDEQFF
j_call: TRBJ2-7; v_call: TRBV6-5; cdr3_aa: CASTAGTGAYEQYF
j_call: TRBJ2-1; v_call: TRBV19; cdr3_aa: CASIGGANYNEQFF
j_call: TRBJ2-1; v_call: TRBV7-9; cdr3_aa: CASSLVGVNRDNNNEQFF
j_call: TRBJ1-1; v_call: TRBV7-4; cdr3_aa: CASSFGIYTEAFF
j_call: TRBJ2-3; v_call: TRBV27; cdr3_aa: CASSPPGLAGVWDTQYF
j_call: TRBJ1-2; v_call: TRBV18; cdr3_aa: CASSPGRQSIYGYTF
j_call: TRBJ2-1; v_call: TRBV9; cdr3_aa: CASSERNNEQFF
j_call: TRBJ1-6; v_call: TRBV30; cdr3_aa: CAWSVNLGSRGVNSPLHF
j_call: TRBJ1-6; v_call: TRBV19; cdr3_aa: CASSIGAGSYNSPLHF
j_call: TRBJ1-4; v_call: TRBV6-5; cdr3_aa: CASSYRGNNEKLFF